This is a list of T cell receptor beta chains from one sample in a study of OX40 agonist ivuxolimab in advanced cancers. This table comes from immunoSEQ multiplex PCR, and its TCRdb copy is limited to in-frame clones, with some not included. In the table there are 15,000 to 20,000 clones, 74% of which are singletons. Sequenced here: CD4+ or CD8+ T cells sorted from blood, sampled in a trial of the OX40 agonist ivuxolimab. These TCRs come from an adult with an advanced solid tumor such as melanoma, head and neck, liver or kidney cancer. CDR3s include the opening cysteine and the closing phenylalanine or tryptophan. D genes are given only for firm matches. For some rows the clone size is stated as once, few or many, or as a class when expanded; others skip it.

v_gene	abundance	d_gene	j_gene	CDR3aa	CDR3nt
TRBV7-9	.	.	TRBJ1-1	CASSLTGAAEAFF	TGTGCCAGCAGCTTAACGGGGGCCGCTGAAGCTTTCTTT
TRBV6-5	.	TRBD1	TRBJ1-1	CASSYQGTALTEAFF	TGTGCCAGCAGTTACCAAGGGACAGCCCTCACTGAAGCTTTCTTT
TRBV1	.	.	TRBJ2-3	CTSSQYVRAGHPVNILTDTQYF	TGCACCAGCAGCCAGTATGTCAGAGCGGGACATCCAGTGAACATACTCACAGATACGCAGTATTTT
TRBV5-1	few	TRBD2	TRBJ2-7	CASSLAGLGGNEQYF	TGCGCCAGCAGCTTGGCCGGCCTGGGAGGGAACGAGCAGTACTTC
TRBV28	.	.	TRBJ1-1	CASSIGGTEAFF	TGTGCCAGCAGTATAGGGGGTACTGAAGCTTTCTTT
TRBV4-1	.	.	TRBJ1-2	CASSQGGGSYGYTF	TGCGCCAGCAGCCAAGGGGGGGGGAGCTATGGCTACACCTTC
TRBV12-5	.	TRBD1	TRBJ2-7	CASGPPGQYEQYF	TGTGCTAGTGGTCCACCGGGACAGTACGAGCAGTACTTC
TRBV4-1	few	.	TRBJ2-7	CASSQDRAGLTYEQYF	TGCGCCAGCAGCCAAGATCGGGCAGGGTTGACTTACGAGCAGTACTTC
TRBV7-9	few	.	TRBJ1-5	CASIGGGGPEQPQHF	TGTGCCAGCATAGGAGGAGGAGGGCCAGAGCAGCCCCAGCATTTT
TRBV29-1	.	.	TRBJ1-1	CSVGEGTLEAFF	TGCAGCGTTGGGGAGGGGACCCTTGAAGCTTTCTTT
TRBV7-9	.	.	TRBJ1-1	CASSLVRGSNTEAFF	TGTGCCAGCAGCTTAGTTCGGGGGTCTAACACTGAAGCTTTCTTT
TRBV7-8	once	.	TRBJ1-4	CASSPNEKLFF	TGTGCCAGCAGCCCGAATGAAAAACTGTTTTTT
TRBV15	.	.	TRBJ2-7	CATSRDSAGASYEQYF	TGTGCCACCAGCAGAGATTCGGCAGGGGCCTCCTACGAGCAGTACTTC
TRBV6-4	.	.	TRBJ2-1	CASSDSGLSNEQFF	TGTGCCAGCAGTGACTCGGGTCTGTCCAATGAGCAGTTCTTC
TRBV4-1	many	.	TRBJ1-1	CASSQEARVTMNTEAFF	TGCGCCAGCAGCCAAGAGGCCCGGGTCACCATGAACACTGAAGCTTTCTTT
TRBV4-3	.	.	TRBJ1-2	CASSPGAGPYGYTF	TGCGCCAGCAGCCCCGGGGCAGGACCCTATGGCTACACCTTC
TRBV27	.	TRBD2	TRBJ2-7	CASSLGEGVAYEQYF	TGTGCCAGCAGTTTAGGGGAGGGTGTAGCCTACGAGCAGTACTTC
TRBV25-1	.	.	TRBJ1-1	CASSDGTSGAEAFF	TGTGCCAGCAGTGACGGGACATCGGGCGCTGAAGCTTTCTTT
TRBV29-1	.	.	TRBJ2-7	CSVGALGFSADEQYF	TGCAGCGTTGGGGCTCTGGGGTTCTCCGCCGACGAGCAGTACTTC
TRBV7-9	.	.	TRBJ1-4	CASSLVSGNEKLFF	TGTGCCAGCAGCTTAGTCTCAGGTAATGAAAAACTGTTTTTT
TRBV11-2	.	.	TRBJ2-3	CASSLVNADTQYF	TGTGCCAGCAGCTTGGTTAACGCAGATACGCAGTATTTT
TRBV27	few	.	TRBJ1-1	CASRGVLNTEAFF	TGTGCCAGCAGAGGGGTACTGAACACTGAAGCTTTCTTT
TRBV19	.	.	TRBJ2-7	CASSTTGSSYEQYF	TGTGCCAGTAGCACGACGGGTAGCTCCTACGAGCAGTACTTC
TRBV5-4	.	.	TRBJ2-1	CASSHGTYNEQFF	TGTGCCAGCAGCCATGGGACCTACAATGAGCAGTTCTTC
TRBV10-3	.	.	TRBJ2-7	CAISEAGGNSYEQYF	TGTGCCATCAGTGAGGCAGGGGGGAACTCCTACGAGCAGTACTTC
TRBV7-3	.	TRBD2	TRBJ2-2	CASSSAGGPTGELFF	TGTGCCAGCAGCTCAGCGGGAGGGCCTACCGGGGAGCTGTTTTTT
TRBV28	.	TRBD1	TRBJ2-7	CASSSVTGGAGEQYF	TGTGCCAGCAGTTCAGTTACAGGGGGTGCGGGCGAGCAGTACTTC
TRBV14	.	.	TRBJ1-5	CASSWVGLSNQPQHF	TGTGCCAGCAGCTGGGTCGGGTTAAGCAATCAGCCCCAGCATTTT
TRBV6-5	.	TRBD1	TRBJ1-5	CASRLGTGNQPQHF	TGTGCCAGCAGACTAGGGACAGGTAATCAGCCCCAGCATTTT
TRBV18	.	TRBD1	TRBJ2-7	CASSPLDRGGPEIGPYEQYF	TGTGCCAGCTCACCACTGGACAGGGGGGGACCCGAGATTGGTCCTTACGAGCAGTACTTC
TRBV7-6	.	.	TRBJ1-5	CASSLDTEQGPQHF	TGTGCCAGCAGCTTAGATACCGAGCAGGGACCCCAGCATTTT
TRBV4-1	.	.	TRBJ1-1	CASSQGGYGGTEAFF	TGCGCCAGCAGCCAAGGTGGGTACGGGGGCACTGAAGCTTTCTTT
TRBV4-3	.	.	TRBJ2-2	CASSGDIYTGELFF	TGCGCCAGCAGCGGGGACATCTACACCGGGGAGCTGTTTTTT
TRBV15	.	.	TRBJ2-1	CATSREGLGEDEQFF	TGTGCCACCAGCAGAGAAGGTTTGGGGGAGGATGAGCAGTTCTTC
TRBV28	.	.	TRBJ2-1	CASSLLRLTSNEQFF	TGTGCCAGCAGTTTATTAAGGTTGACCTCCAATGAGCAGTTCTTC
TRBV28	few	.	TRBJ2-1	CASSLGSGASGNEQFF	TGTGCCAGCAGTTTAGGGTCGGGAGCGAGTGGAAATGAGCAGTTCTTC
TRBV10-3	.	.	TRBJ2-3	CAISEHGADTQYF	TGTGCCATCAGTGAACATGGCGCAGATACGCAGTATTTT
TRBV27	medium-sized	TRBD1	TRBJ1-1	CASSDGTGDPEAFF	TGTGCCAGCAGTGACGGGACAGGGGACCCTGAAGCTTTCTTT
TRBV30	.	TRBD1	TRBJ1-1	CAGQGLNTEAFF	TGTGCCGGACAGGGTTTGAACACTGAAGCTTTCTTT
TRBV5-1	.	TRBD2	TRBJ2-7	CASSPTSGGEIYEQYF	TGCGCCAGCAGCCCTACTAGCGGCGGCGAAATCTACGAGCAGTACTTC
TRBV9	.	.	TRBJ1-3	CASSTPTGRNSGNTIYF	TGTGCCAGCAGCACCCCTACGGGACGGAACTCTGGAAACACCATATATTTT
TRBV13	.	.	TRBJ2-1	CASSPGQPSYNEQFF	TGTGCCAGCAGCCCCGGACAGCCATCCTACAATGAGCAGTTCTTC
TRBV28	once	.	TRBJ2-5	CASSFRPQETQYF	TGTGCCAGCAGCTTTCGGCCTCAAGAGACCCAGTACTTC
TRBV7-8	.	TRBD2	TRBJ2-1	CASSLPAGDSSSYNEQFF	TGTGCCAGCAGCTTACCAGCGGGAGACTCGAGCTCCTACAATGAGCAGTTCTTC
TRBV5-6	.	.	TRBJ2-7	CASSNSIDSYEQYF	TGTGCCAGCAGTAATAGTATAGATTCCTACGAGCAGTACTTC
TRBV10-3	.	TRBD1	TRBJ1-1	CAISESYGGRGLDTEAFF	TGTGCCATCAGTGAGTCGTACGGGGGCAGGGGGCTGGACACTGAAGCTTTCTTT
TRBV12-5	.	.	TRBJ2-1	CASGLVFRGSDYNEQFF	TGTGCTAGTGGTTTGGTTTTCCGGGGTAGTGACTACAATGAGCAGTTCTTC
TRBV9	medium-sized	TRBD1	TRBJ2-1	CASSEGQGRNNEQFF	TGTGCCAGCAGCGAAGGACAGGGGCGAAACAATGAGCAGTTCTTC
TRBV19	.	.	TRBJ1-1	CASSILPGPGTEAFF	TGTGCCAGTAGTATTCTGCCAGGGCCGGGCACTGAAGCTTTCTTT
TRBV19	.	TRBD2	TRBJ2-7	CATSGLSYEQYF	TGTGCCACCTCGGGACTATCCTACGAGCAGTACTTC